This T cell receptor beta chain was sequenced during a study of patients and donors after allogeneic stem cell transplantation. TCRdb recomputed calls from the RT-PCR reads with MiXCR, one row per CDR3 protein. Among 900,000 to 1,000,000 distinct CDR3 sequences listed, roughly 17% were seen once. The CDR3 spans 14 residues. The junction had 2 bases not matched to a gene; V was cut back by 6 bases and J by 0 bases. CDR1 and CDR2 (germline): MNHEY, SMNVEV (reference sequence). This clonotype originated in a human donor who was either an allogeneic HSCT recipient or a stem cell or donor lymphocyte infusion donor (not recorded which). It is not recorded whose cells these are; they may come from a transplant donor. The rearrangement links TRBV27 to TRBJ1-5; 7 bases are shared with TRBD1. The sample consisted of blood, either unsorted or a sorted T cell fraction (not recorded which). DNA for the CDR3: TGTGCCAGCAGACCAGGGGGTAGCAATCAGCCCCAGCATTTT. This encodes CASRPGGSNQPQHF.